This T cell receptor (beta chain) was obtained from a study of graft-versus-host responses after intestinal transplantation (dated by TCRdb to the early 2020s). Background for the entire study: The transplants that recipients got were multivisceral, liver-intestinal, or isolated intestinal. Rather than being sequenced by the commercial service, samples from three later patients were sequenced in-house on an Illumina MiSeq and processed with MiXCR. Donor T cell macrochimerism was defined as a peak of at least 4% donor T cells among recipient peripheral blood mononuclear cells. A cohort of under 30 intestinal transplant recipients, including one retransplant, was enrolled, and a few patients lacking pretransplant specimens were excluded. Every recipient was given anti-thymocyte globulin induction, followed by about three years of maintenance tacrolimus and steroids. Alloreactive clones were identified by sequencing pre-transplant mixed lymphocyte reaction products and comparing them with unstimulated pre-transplant donor and recipient T cells. After intestinal transplantation, graft-versus-host and host-versus-graft alloreactive T cell clones were followed in the graft, circulation and bone marrow using bulk TCR-beta CDR3 sequencing.

Points the paper makes about the study in general: Peak levels of circulating GvH clones were associated with declines in HvG clones early after transplant. Patients with donor T cell macrochimerism had high GvH to HvG T cell clonal ratios in their allografts. GvH clones were detected in recipient bone marrow, and some appeared earlier in ileal mucosa or blood, consistent with an intestinal mucosal origin. Conclusions were limited by the relatively low number and heterogeneity of intestinal transplant patients.

What the time point label conveys for this sample: cells obtained before transplantation from donor or recipient. CD3+CD4+ and CD3+CD8+ populations were FACS-sorted from unstimulated pre-transplant donor and recipient cells taken from spleen or lymph nodes. A note on this clone: It has no known antigen specificity. Base qualities are not at hand, and no much larger clone is one base apart.

From a lookup of the germline V gene, CDR1 and CDR2 are MGHRA and YSYEKL. V was cut back by 4 bases and J by 1 base, leaving a gap of 7 bases between them. The CDR3 measures 13 amino acids from cysteine to phenylalanine. Just the 39-base CDR3 DNA is kept, in frame starting at base 1. Receptor amplification or capture employed the immunoSEQ multiplex PCR assay. For most patients, genomic DNA was isolated with the Qiagen DNeasy Blood and Tissue Kit and shipped frozen to Adaptive Biotechnologies for TCR sequencing. Adaptive Biotechnologies carried out high-throughput TCR-beta CDR3 sequencing of genomic DNA for most patients. The study's own analysis went as follows. TCR sequencing data for around 19 patients were retrieved from Adaptive's ImmunoSEQ software; three other patients were processed with MiXCR and VDJtools. To correct CD4 versus CD8 sorting errors, sequences present in both subsets at a frequency ratio below 5:1 were removed. CDR3 nucleotide sequences shared between donor and recipient were removed because their origin could not be assigned. Alloreactive clones required at least 2-fold expansion over unstimulated cells and minimum CFSE-low frequency of 0.002% (template counts) or 0.001% (read counts). Clones detected in sequenced pre-transplant spleen, lymph node, or MLR CFSE-low populations of the donor or recipient were defined as mappable. Cumulative frequency of alloreactive clones was calculated as a percentage of all sequences weighted by copy number. TCRdb carries this immuneACCESS record with in-frame sequences only. Its versions omit some clonotypes, under half of them owing to an unresolved V gene in the studies checked, with the rest unexplained. The DNA gave D and trimming, while V, J and clone size come from that table. In this sample the table shows 100,000 or so clones, about 92% of which occur a single time. The ten largest clones capture 1.5% to 2% of the sample.

This receptor was identified in a human donor who received an intestinal transplant. This material consisted of unstimulated CD8+ T cells sorted from spleen or lymph node cells, taken before intestinal transplant. The rearranged chain carries TRBV4-1 and TRBJ1-1, with the D segment identity uncertain. This receptor carries the CDR3 CASSRGENTEAFF. The DNA reads as follows: TGCGCCAGCAGCCGCGGGGAGAACACTGAAGCTTTCTTT.